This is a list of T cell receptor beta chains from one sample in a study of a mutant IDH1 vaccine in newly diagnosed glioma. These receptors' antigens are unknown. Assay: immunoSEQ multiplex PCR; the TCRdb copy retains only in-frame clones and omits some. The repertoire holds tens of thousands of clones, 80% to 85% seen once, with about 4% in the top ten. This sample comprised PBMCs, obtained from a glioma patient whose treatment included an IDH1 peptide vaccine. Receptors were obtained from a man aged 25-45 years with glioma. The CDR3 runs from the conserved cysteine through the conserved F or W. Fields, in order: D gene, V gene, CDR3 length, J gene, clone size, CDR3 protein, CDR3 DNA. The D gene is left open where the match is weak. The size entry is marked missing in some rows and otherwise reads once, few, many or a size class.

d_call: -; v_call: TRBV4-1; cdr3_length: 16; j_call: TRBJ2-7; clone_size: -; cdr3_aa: CASSRTGSGIGGEQYF; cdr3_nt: TGCGCCAGCAGCCGTACTGGGTCGGGTATCGGGGGCGAGCAGTACTTC
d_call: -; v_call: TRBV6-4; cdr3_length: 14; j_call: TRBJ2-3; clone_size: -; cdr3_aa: CASSATPSTDTQYF; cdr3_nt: TGTGCCAGCAGTGCCACTCCTAGCACAGATACGCAGTATTTT
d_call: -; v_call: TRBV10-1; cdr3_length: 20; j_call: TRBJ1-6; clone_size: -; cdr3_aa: CAKGATGGTSWLSYNSPLHF; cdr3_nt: TGCGCCAAAGGGGCTACAGGCGGGACGTCGTGGTTGTCCTATAATTCACCCCTCCACTTT
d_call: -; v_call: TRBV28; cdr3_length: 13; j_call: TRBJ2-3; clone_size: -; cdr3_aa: CASSPHRPDTQYF; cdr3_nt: TGTGCCAGCAGTCCCCATCGACCAGATACGCAGTATTTT
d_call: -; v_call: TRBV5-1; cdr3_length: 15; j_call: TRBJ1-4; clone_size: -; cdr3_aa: CASSSGTATNEKLFF; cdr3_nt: TGCGCCAGCAGCTCCGGGACGGCAACTAATGAAAAACTGTTTTTT
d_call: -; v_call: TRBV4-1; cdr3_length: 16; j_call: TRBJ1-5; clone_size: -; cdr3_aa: CASSLRTDASNQPQHF; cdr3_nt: TGCGCCAGCAGCCTCCGGACAGATGCGAGCAATCAGCCCCAGCATTTT
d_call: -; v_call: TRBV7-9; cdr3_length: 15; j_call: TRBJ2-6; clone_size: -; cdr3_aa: CASSPGTSGANVLTF; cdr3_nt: TGTGCCAGCAGCCCAGGGACATCGGGGGCCAACGTCCTGACTTTC
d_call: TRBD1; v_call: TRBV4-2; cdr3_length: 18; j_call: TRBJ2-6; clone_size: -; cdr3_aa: CASSLRDRGFSGANVLTF; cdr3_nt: TGTGCCAGCAGCCTCCGGGACAGGGGGTTCTCTGGGGCCAACGTCCTGACTTTC
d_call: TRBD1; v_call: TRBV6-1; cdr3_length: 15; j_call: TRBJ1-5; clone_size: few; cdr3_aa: CASSEGDRGYQPQHF; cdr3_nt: TGTGCCAGCAGTGAAGGGGACAGGGGTTATCAGCCCCAGCATTTT
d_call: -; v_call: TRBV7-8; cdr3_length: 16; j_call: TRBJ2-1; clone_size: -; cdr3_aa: CASSLGWGPDYNEQFF; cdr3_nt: TGTGCCAGCAGCTTAGGATGGGGGCCAGATTACAATGAGCAGTTCTTC
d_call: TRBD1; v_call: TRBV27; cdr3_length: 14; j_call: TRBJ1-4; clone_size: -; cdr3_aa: CASRTGQGREKLFF; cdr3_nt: TGTGCCAGCAGGACTGGACAGGGCCGTGAAAAACTGTTTTTT
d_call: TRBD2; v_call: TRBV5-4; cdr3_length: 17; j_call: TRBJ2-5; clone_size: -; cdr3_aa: CASSLSAGGPKGETQYF; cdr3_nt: TGTGCCAGCAGCTTATCAGCGGGGGGGCCAAAAGGGGAGACCCAGTACTTC
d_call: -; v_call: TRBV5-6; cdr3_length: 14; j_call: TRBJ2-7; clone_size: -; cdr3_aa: CASSLAGNSYEQYF; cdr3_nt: TGTGCCAGCAGCTTGGCCGGGAACTCCTACGAGCAGTACTTC
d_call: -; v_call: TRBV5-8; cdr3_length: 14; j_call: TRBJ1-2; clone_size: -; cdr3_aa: CASSLRDFSYGYTF; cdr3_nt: TGTGCCAGCAGCTTGCGGGACTTCTCCTATGGCTACACCTTC
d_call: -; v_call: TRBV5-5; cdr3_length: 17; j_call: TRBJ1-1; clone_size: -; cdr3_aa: CASSLSTGRSMNTEAFF; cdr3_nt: TGTGCCAGCAGCTTGTCTACAGGGAGGTCAATGAACACTGAAGCTTTCTTT
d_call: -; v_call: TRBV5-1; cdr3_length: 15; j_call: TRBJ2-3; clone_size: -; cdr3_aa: CASTFTELYTDTQYF; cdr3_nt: TGCGCCAGCACGTTCACGGAGCTCTACACAGATACGCAGTATTTT
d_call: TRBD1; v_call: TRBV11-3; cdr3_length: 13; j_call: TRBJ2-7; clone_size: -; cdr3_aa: CASSLGQSYEQYF; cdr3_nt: TGTGCCAGCAGCTTGGGACAGTCCTACGAGCAGTACTTC
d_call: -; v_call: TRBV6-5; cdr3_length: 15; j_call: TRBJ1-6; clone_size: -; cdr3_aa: CASSYTFKGNSPLHF; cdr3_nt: TGTGCCAGCAGCTACACCTTCAAGGGAAATTCACCCCTCCACTTT
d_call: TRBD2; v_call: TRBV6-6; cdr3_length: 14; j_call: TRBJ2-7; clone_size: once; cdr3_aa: CASTPRGETYEQYF; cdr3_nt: TGTGCCAGCACCCCCCGGGGGGAAACTTACGAGCAGTACTTC
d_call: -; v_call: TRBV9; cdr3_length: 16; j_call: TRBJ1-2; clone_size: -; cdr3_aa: CASSVDDGRGNYGYTF; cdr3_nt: TGTGCCAGCAGCGTAGATGACGGGAGGGGTAACTATGGCTACACCTTC
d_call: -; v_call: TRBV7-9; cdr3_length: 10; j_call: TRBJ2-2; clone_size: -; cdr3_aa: CASSGGELFF; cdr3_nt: TGTGCCAGCTCTGGCGGGGAGCTGTTTTTT
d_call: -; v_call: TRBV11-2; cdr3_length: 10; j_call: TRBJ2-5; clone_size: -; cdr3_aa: CASSLETQYF; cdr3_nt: TGTGCCAGCAGCTTAGAGACCCAGTACTTC
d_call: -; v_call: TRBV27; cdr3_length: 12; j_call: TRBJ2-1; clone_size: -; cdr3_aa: CASSLANHEQFF; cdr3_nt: TGTGCCAGCAGTTTGGCAAACCATGAGCAGTTCTTC
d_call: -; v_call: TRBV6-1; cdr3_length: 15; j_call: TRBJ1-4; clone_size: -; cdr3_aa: CASSLSRGVNEKLFF; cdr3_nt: TGTGCCAGCAGCTTAAGCCGGGGTGTTAATGAAAAACTGTTTTTT
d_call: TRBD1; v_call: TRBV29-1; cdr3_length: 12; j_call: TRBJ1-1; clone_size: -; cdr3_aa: CSWAGGATEAFF; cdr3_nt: TGCAGCTGGGCAGGGGGCGCGACTGAAGCTTTCTTT
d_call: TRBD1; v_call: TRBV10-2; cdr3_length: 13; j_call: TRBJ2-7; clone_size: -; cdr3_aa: CASRGQGNYEQYF; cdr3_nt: TGCGCCAGCAGGGGACAGGGTAACTACGAGCAGTACTTC
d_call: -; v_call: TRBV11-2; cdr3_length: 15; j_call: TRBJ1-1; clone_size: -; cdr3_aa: CASSLVKTGNTEAFF; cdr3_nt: TGTGCCAGCAGCTTAGTTAAGACGGGGAACACTGAAGCTTTCTTT
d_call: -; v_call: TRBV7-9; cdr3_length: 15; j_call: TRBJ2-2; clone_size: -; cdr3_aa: CASSSWVLNTGELFF; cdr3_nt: TGTGCCAGCAGCTCGTGGGTCCTGAACACCGGGGAGCTGTTTTTT